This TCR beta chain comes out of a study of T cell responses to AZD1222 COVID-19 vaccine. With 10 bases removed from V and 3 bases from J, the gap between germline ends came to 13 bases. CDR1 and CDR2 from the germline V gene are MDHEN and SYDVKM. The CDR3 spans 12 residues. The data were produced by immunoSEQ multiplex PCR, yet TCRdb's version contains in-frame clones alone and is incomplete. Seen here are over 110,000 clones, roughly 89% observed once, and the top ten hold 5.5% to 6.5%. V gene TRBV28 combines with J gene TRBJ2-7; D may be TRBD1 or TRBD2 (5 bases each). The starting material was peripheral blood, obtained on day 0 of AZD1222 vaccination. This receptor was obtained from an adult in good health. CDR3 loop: CATGTDRYEQYF. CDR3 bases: TGTGCCACAGGGACGGACCGCTACGAGCAGTACTTC. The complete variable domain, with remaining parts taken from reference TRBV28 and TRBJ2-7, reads DVKVTQSSRYLVKRTGEKVFLECVQDMDHENMFWYRQDPGLGLRLIYFSYDVKMKEKGDIPEGYSVSREKKERFSLILESASTNQTSMYLCATGTDRYEQYFGPGTRLTVT.